The present entry profiles one T cell receptor beta chain with its context. Its antigen is not identified. The record originates from a study of PD-1 blockade in classical Hodgkin lymphoma. At the level of the study: Intravenous delivery of nivolumab at 3 mg/kg to patients occurred every 2 weeks.

Measured with immunoSEQ multiplex PCR; TCRdb has only the in-frame clones, and not every one. Here the sample spans over 50,000 clones, around 86% being singletons. CDR1 is MDHEN and CDR2 is SYDVKM in the germline V gene. This CDR3 region has 11 residues. Trimming cost V 6 bases and J 5 bases, with 8 bases left between them. Time point denoted: cycle 4 day 1 (C4D1), after 6 weeks of nivolumab. Brentuximab vedotin exposure varied among the patients, all of whom had relapsed after autologous stem cell transplantation. General observations from the study: Patients starting nivolumab under 1 year after ASCT were excluded. Diversity in CD4+ TCRs, unlike that measured in CD8+ TCRs, had risen significantly by C4D1.

The sequenced sample was peripheral blood mononuclear cells (PBMCs), obtained before the fourth cycle of nivolumab. The rearrangement joins TRBV28 to TRBJ2-7; no clear D gene. This receptor was taken from a human donor with classical Hodgkin lymphoma. The CDR3 loop is CASSITDEQYF. The CDR3, as DNA: TGTGCCAGCAGCATTACCGACGAGCAGTACTTC.